Listed below are T cell receptor beta chains from one sample, sequenced in a study of T cell responses to AZD1222 COVID-19 vaccine. Repertoires were generated with immunoSEQ multiplex PCR, while TCRdb's copy carries only in-frame clones and drops some. This sample yields 150,000 to 200,000 clones, of which about 90% are seen a single time; around 6.3% belongs to the top ten. Sequences were derived from peripheral blood, sampled 28 days after the second AZD1222 dose. All receptors come from an adult who received the AZD1222 COVID-19 vaccine. Each CDR3 is given with its conserved first and last residue. The D gene is left open where the match is weak. Part of the rows lack a size; the others show once, few, many or a class for expanded clones.

J gene: TRBJ2-3; clone size: -; D gene: TRBD2; V gene: TRBV11-2; CDR3 DNA: TGTGCCAGCAGCGTACGGACTAGCGGGGGGCCAGATACGCAGTATTTT; CDR3 protein: CASSVRTSGGPDTQYF
J gene: TRBJ2-1; clone size: few; D gene: -; V gene: TRBV7-9; CDR3 DNA: TGTGCCAGCAGCCCAACTGGCCGCGATGAGCAGTTCTTC; CDR3 protein: CASSPTGRDEQFF
J gene: TRBJ1-4; clone size: -; D gene: TRBD1; V gene: TRBV5-1; CDR3 DNA: TGCGCCAGCAGCGAGGGACAGAATGAAAAACTGTTTTTT; CDR3 protein: CASSEGQNEKLFF
J gene: TRBJ1-4; clone size: -; D gene: TRBD1; V gene: TRBV3-1/TRBV3-2; CDR3 DNA: TGTGCCAGCAGCCAATCAGGGGGCGCAGAAAAACTGTTTTTT; CDR3 protein: CASSQSGGAEKLFF
J gene: TRBJ2-1; clone size: -; D gene: TRBD1; V gene: TRBV7-6; CDR3 DNA: TGTGCCAGCAGCCCTCGACAGGGGGGGAACAATGAGCAGTTCTTC; CDR3 protein: CASSPRQGGNNEQFF
J gene: TRBJ1-4; clone size: -; D gene: TRBD1; V gene: TRBV28; CDR3 DNA: TGTGCCAGCAGTGGCCAAGACAGGGGAAATGAAAAACTGTTTTTT; CDR3 protein: CASSGQDRGNEKLFF
J gene: TRBJ2-1; clone size: -; D gene: -; V gene: TRBV7-9; CDR3 DNA: TGTGCCAGCAGCTTAGGGACGGGGCCTTTGGGTGAGCAGTTCTTC; CDR3 protein: CASSLGTGPLGEQFF
J gene: TRBJ2-7; clone size: -; D gene: -; V gene: TRBV5-4; CDR3 DNA: TGTGCCAGCAGCGAGGGGAGTTACGAGCAGTACTTC; CDR3 protein: CASSEGSYEQYF
J gene: TRBJ1-5; clone size: -; D gene: TRBD1; V gene: TRBV10-2; CDR3 DNA: TGCGCCAGCAGCGATGATGTCTTTGAGGGGGCGGATCAGCCCCAGCATTTT; CDR3 protein: CASSDDVFEGADQPQHF
J gene: TRBJ2-3; clone size: -; D gene: TRBD2; V gene: TRBV7-2; CDR3 DNA: TGTGCCAGCAGCATTCCTAGCGGGGGGCCGCAGTATTTT; CDR3 protein: CASSIPSGGPQYF
J gene: TRBJ2-4; clone size: -; D gene: TRBD1; V gene: TRBV29-1; CDR3 DNA: TGCAGCGTTGAAACGTGGAGAGGGACAGGGGCGGGAGCCAAAAACATTCAGTACTTC; CDR3 protein: CSVETWRGTGAGAKNIQYF
J gene: TRBJ2-3; clone size: -; D gene: -; V gene: TRBV5-1; CDR3 DNA: TGCGCCAGCAGCCCCCAGACGACTAGTTTAACAGATACGCAGTATTTT; CDR3 protein: CASSPQTTSLTDTQYF
J gene: TRBJ1-1; clone size: -; D gene: -; V gene: TRBV6-5; CDR3 DNA: TGTGCCAGCAGTTTAGAAGGACCAACTGAAGCTTTCTTT; CDR3 protein: CASSLEGPTEAFF